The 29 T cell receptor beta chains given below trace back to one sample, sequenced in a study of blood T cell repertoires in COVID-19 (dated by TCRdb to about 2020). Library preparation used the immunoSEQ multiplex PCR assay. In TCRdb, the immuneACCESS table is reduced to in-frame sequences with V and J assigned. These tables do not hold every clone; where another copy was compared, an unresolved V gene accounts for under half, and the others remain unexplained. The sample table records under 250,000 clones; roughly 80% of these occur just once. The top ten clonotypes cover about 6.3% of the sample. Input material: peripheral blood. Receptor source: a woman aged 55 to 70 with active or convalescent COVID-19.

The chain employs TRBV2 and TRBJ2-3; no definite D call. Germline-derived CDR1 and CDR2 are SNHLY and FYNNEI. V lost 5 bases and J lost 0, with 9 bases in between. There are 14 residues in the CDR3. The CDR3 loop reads CASSPDKSTDTQYF. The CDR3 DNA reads TGTGCCAGCAGTCCAGACAAGAGCACAGATACGCAGTATTTT.

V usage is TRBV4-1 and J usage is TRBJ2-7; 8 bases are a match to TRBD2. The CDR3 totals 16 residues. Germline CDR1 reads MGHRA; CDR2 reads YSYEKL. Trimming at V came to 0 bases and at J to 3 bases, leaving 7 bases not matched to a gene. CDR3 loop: CASSQDRREGNYEQYF. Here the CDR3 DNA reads TGCGCCAGCAGCCAAGATCGACGGGAGGGGAACTACGAGCAGTACTTC.

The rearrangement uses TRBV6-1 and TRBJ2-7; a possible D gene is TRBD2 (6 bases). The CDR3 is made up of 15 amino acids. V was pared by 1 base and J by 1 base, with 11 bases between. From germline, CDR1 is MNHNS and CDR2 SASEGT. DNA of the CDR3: TGTGCCAGCAGTGAAGGGCTAGCGCCGTCCTACGAGCAGTACTTC. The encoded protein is CASSEGLAPSYEQYF.

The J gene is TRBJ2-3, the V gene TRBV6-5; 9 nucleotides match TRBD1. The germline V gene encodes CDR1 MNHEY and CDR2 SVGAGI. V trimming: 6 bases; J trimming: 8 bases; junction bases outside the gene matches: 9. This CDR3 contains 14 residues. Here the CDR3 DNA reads TGTGCCAGCAGGGAGACAGGGGGAGGGGGTACGCAGTATTTT. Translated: CASRETGGGGTQYF.

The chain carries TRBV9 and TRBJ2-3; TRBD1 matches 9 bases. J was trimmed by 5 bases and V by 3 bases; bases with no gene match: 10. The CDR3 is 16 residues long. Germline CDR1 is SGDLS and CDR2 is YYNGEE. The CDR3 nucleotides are TGTGCCAGCAGCGGCGGACAGGGGAAGATTGAAGATACGCAGTATTTT. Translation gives CASSGGQGKIEDTQYF. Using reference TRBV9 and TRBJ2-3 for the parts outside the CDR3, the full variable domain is DSGVTQTPKHLITATGQRVTLRCSPRSGDLSVYWYQQSLDQGLQFLIQYYNGEERAKGNILERFSAQQFPDLHSELNLSSLELGDSALYFCASSGGQGKIEDTQYFGPGTRLTVL.

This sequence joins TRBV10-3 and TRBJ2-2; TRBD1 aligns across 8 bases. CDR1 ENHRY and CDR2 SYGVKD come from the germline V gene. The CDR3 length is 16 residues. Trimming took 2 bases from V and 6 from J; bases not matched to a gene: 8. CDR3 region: CAISEGTGQGAGELFF. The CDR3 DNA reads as TGTGCCATCAGTGAGGGGACAGGCCAGGGGGCCGGGGAGCTGTTTTTT.

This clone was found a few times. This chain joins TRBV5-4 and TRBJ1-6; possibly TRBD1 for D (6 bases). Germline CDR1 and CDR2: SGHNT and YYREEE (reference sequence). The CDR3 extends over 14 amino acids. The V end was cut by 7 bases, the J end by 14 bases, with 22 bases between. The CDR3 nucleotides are TGTGCCAGCGGCAGGGACATTGCCCGAGAGGCCCTCCACTTT. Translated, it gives CASGRDIAREALHF.

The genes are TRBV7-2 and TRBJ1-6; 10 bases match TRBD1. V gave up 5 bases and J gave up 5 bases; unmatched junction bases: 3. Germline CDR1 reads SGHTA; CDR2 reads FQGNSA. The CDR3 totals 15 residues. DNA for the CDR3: TGTGCCAGCAGCGGACAGGGGGGAGATAATTCACCCCTCCACTTT. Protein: CASSGQGGDNSPLHF.

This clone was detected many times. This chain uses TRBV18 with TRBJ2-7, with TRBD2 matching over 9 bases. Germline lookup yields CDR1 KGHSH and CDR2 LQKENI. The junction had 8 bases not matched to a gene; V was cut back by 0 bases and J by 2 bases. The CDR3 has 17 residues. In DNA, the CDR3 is TGTGCCAGCTCACCACCCGGCCTCCAGCGGGAGGCCTACGAGCAGTACTTC. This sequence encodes CASSPPGLQREAYEQYF. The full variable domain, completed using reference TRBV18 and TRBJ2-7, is NAGVMQNPRHLVRRRGQEARLRCSPMKGHSHVYWYRQLPEEGLKFMVYLQKENIIDESGMPKERFSAEFPKEGPSILRIQQVVRGDSAAYFCASSPPGLQREAYEQYFGPGTRLTVT.

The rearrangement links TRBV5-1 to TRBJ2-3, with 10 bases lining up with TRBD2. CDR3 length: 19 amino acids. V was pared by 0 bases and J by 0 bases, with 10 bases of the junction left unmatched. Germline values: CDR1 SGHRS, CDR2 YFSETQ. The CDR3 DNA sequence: TGCGCCAGCAGCTTGGCATGGGCTAGCGGGAGTGGGAGCACAGATACGCAGTATTTT. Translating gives CASSLAWASGSGSTDTQYF.

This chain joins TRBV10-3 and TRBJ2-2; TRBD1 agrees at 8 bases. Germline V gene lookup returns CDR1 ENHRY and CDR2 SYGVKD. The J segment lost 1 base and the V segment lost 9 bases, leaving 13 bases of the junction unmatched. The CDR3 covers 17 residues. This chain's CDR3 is CAISRAGGYENTGELFF. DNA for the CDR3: TGTGCCATAAGTCGAGCAGGGGGCTATGAGAACACCGGGGAGCTGTTTTTT.

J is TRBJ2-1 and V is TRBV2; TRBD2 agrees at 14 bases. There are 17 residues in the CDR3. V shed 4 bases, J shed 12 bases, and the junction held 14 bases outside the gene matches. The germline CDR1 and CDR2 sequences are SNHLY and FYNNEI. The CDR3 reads CASSAEGGGLAGVGQFF. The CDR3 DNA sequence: TGTGCCAGCAGTGCCGAAGGGGGGGGACTAGCGGGAGTGGGGCAGTTCTTC. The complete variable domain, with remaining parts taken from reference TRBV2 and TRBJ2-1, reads EPEVTQTPSHQVTQMGQEVILRCVPISNHLYFYWYRQILGQKVEFLVSFYNNEISEKSEIFDDQFSVERPDGSNFTLKIRSTKLEDSAMYFCASSAEGGGLAGVGQFFGPGTRLTVL.

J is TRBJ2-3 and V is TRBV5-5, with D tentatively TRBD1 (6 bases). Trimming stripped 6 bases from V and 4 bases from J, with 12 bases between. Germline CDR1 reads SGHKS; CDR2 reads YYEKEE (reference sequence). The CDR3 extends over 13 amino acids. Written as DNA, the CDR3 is TGTGCCAGCATGAAACAGGGTGCAGATACGCAGTATTTT. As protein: CASMKQGADTQYF. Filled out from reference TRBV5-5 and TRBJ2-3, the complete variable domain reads DAGVTQSPTHLIKTRGQQVTLRCSPISGHKSVSWYQQVLGQGPQFIFQYYEKEERGRGNFPDRFSARQFPNYSSELNVNALLLGDSALYLCASMKQGADTQYFGPGTRLTVL.

CDR3 in DNA: TGTGCCAGCAGCCCTTACAGGAGCAATCAGCCCCAGCATTTT. Translation gives CASSPYRSNQPQHF. The rearrangement uses TRBV28 and TRBJ1-5; D perhaps matches TRBD1 (5 bases). CDR1 and CDR2 from the germline V gene are MDHEN and SYDVKM. The CDR3 runs 14 residues. V lost 6 bases to trimming and J lost 1 base, with 10 bases between them.

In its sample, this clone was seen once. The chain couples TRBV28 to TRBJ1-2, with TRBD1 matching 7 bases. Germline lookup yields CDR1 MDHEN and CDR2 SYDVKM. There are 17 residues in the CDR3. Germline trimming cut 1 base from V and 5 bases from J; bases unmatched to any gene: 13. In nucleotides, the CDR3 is TGTGCCAGCAGTTTATCCGGAAATCCGGGACAGATATATGGCTACACCTTC. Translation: CASSLSGNPGQIYGYTF.

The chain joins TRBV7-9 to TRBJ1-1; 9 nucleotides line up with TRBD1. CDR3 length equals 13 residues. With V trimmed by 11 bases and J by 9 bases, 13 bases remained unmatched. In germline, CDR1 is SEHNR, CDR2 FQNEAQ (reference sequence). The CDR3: CAGSGQGIGQAFF. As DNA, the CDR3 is TGTGCCGGGTCAGGACAGGGGATAGGCCAAGCTTTCTTT.

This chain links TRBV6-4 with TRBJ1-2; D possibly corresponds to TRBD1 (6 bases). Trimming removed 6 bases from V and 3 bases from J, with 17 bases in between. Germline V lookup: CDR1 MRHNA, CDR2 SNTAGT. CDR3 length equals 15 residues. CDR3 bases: TGTGCCAGCAGATCAGGGGACCTACCAGACTATGGCTACACCTTC. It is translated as CASRSGDLPDYGYTF.

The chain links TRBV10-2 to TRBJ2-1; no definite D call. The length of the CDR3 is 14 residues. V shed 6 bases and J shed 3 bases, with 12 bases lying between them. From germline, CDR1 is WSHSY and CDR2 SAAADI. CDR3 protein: CASSHLGRYNEQFF. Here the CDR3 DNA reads TGCGCCAGCAGCCATTTGGGCCGCTACAATGAGCAGTTCTTC.

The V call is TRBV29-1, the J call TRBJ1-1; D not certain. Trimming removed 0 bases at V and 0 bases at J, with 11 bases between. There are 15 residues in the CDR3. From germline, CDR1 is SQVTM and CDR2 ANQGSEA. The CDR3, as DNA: TGCAGCGTTGAAGATCATATGGGAGTGAACACTGAAGCTTTCTTT. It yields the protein CSVEDHMGVNTEAFF.

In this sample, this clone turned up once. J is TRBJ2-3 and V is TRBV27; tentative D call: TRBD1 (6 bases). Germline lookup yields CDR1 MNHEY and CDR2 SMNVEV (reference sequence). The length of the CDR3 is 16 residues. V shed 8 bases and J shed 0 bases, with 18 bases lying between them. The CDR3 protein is CASSDRSPSSTDTQYF. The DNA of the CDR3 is TGTGCCAGCTCGGACAGATCACCCTCTAGCACAGATACGCAGTATTTT.

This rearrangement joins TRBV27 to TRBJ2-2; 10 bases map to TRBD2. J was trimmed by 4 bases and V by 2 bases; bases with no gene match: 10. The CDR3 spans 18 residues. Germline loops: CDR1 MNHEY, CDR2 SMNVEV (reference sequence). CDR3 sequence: CASSLITPSGRSTGELFF. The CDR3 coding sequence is TGTGCCAGCAGTTTAATCACCCCTAGCGGGAGAAGCACCGGGGAGCTGTTTTTT.

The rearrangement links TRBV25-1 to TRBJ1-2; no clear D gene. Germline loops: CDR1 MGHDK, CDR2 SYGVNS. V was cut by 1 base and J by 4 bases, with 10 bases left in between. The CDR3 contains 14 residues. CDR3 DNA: TGTGCCAGCAGTGAATCCGCACAGATCTATGGCTACACCTTC. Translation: CASSESAQIYGYTF.

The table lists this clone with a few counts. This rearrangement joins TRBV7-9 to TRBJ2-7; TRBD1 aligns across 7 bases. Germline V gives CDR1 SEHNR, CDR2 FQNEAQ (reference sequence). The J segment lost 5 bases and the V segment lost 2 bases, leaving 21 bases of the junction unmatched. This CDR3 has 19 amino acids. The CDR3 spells CASSLRGQVAGGRVHEQYF. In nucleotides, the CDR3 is TGTGCCAGCAGCTTAAGGGGGCAGGTTGCTGGTGGAAGGGTACACGAGCAGTACTTC.

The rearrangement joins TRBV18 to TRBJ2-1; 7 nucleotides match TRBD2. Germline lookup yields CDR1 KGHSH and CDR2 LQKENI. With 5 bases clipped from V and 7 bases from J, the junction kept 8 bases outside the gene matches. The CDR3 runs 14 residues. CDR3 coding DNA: TGTGCCAGCTCAGAAGGGAGGGCTAGGAATGAGCAGTTCTTC. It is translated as CASSEGRARNEQFF. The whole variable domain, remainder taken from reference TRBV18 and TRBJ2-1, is NAGVMQNPRHLVRRRGQEARLRCSPMKGHSHVYWYRQLPEEGLKFMVYLQKENIIDESGMPKERFSAEFPKEGPSILRIQQVVRGDSAAYFCASSEGRARNEQFFGPGTRLTVL.

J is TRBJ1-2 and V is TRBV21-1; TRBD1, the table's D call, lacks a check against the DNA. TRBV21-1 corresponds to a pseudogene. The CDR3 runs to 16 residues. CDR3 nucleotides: TGTGCCAGCAGCAGAACTCGGGACAGGCCTAACTATGGCTACACCTTC. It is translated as CASSRTRDRPNYGYTF.

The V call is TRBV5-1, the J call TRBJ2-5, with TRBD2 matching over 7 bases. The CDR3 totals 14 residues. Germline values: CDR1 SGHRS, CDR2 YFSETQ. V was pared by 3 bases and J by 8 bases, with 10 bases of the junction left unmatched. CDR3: CASSWEGPQGTQYF. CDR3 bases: TGCGCCAGCAGCTGGGAGGGGCCCCAAGGTACCCAGTACTTC.

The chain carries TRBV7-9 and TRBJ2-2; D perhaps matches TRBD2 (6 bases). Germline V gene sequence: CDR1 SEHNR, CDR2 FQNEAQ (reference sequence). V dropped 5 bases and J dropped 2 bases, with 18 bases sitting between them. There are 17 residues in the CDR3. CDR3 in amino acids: CASSRSYSGVNTGELFF. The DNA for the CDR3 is TGTGCCAGCAGCCGAAGCTATAGCGGTGTAAACACCGGGGAGCTGTTTTTT.

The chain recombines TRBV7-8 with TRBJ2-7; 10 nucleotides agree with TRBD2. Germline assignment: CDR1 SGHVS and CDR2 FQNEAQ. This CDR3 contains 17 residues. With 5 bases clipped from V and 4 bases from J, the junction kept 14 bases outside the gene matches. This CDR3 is CASSEFSSGGILYEQYV. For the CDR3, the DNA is TGTGCCAGCAGCGAATTCTCTAGCGGGGGAATTCTTTACGAGCAGTACGTC.

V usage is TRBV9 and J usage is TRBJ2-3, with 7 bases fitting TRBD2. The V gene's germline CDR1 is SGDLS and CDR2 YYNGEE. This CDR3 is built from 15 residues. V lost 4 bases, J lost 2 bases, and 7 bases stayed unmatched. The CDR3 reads CASSQGGDYTDTQYF. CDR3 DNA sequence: TGTGCCAGCAGCCAAGGCGGGGACTACACAGATACGCAGTATTTT.